Below, 3 T cell receptor beta chains from the same sample are listed, as sequenced in a study of blood T cell repertoires in COVID-19. Profiled with immunoSEQ multiplex PCR; TCRdb holds only in-frame clones, not every one. The sample includes about 250,000 clones, about 86% of them seen just once. Source material: PBMCs or T cells enriched from blood (not recorded which). The receptors come from a man aged 50 to 59 who had recovered from COVID-19.

The chain recombines TRBV18 with TRBJ2-5; D perhaps matches TRBD2 (6 bases). Germline V gives CDR1 KGHSH, CDR2 LQKENI. The germline V and J ends were trimmed by 1 base and 4 bases, with 22 bases remaining between them. The CDR3 has 18 amino acids. The CDR3 spells CASSPRALRGRLGETQYF. In nucleotides, the CDR3 is TGTGCCAGCTCACCACGGGCATTGCGGGGCCGATTAGGAGAGACCCAGTACTTC.

This clone was recorded only once. This chain uses TRBV6-5 with TRBJ2-7, with TRBD2 identical over 8 bases. The ends lost 6 bases at V and 1 base at J; junction bases unmatched: 2. There are 13 residues in the CDR3. The V gene's germline CDR1 is MNHEY and CDR2 SVGAGI. CDR3 DNA sequence: TGTGCCAGCAGAGCGGGGGTGTCCTACGAGCAGTACTTC. Its translation is CASRAGVSYEQYF.

This clone was counted a few times. The chain carries TRBV21-1 and TRBJ2-4; the table names TRBD2, a call not compared with the DNA. TRBV21-1 is a known pseudogene. The CDR3 is 17 amino acids. The CDR3 DNA sequence: TGTGCCAGCAGCAAAGGAAGCCCGGGGAATGCCAAAAACATTCAGTACTTC. It translates to CASSKGSPGNAKNIQYF.